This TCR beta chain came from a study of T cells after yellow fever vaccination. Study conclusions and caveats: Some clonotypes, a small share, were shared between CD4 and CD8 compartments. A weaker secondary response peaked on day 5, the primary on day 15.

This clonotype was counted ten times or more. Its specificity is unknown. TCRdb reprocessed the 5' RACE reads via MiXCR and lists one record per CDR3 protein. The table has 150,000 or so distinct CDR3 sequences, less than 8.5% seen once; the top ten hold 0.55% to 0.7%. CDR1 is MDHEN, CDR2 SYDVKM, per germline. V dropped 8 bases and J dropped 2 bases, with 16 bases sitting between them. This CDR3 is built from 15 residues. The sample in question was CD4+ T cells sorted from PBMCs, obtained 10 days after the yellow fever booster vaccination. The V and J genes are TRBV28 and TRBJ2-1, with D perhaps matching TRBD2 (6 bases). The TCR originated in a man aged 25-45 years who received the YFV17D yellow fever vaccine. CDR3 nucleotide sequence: TGTGCCAGCGGTGTTGGGAGCGGGCCCTACAATGAGCAGTTCTTC. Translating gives CASGVGSGPYNEQFF. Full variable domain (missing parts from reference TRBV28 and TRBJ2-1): DVKVTQSSRYLVKRTGEKVFLECVQDMDHENMFWYRQDPGLGLRLIYFSYDVKMKEKGDIPEGYSVSREKKERFSLILESASTNQTSMYLCASGVGSGPYNEQFFGPGTRLTVL.